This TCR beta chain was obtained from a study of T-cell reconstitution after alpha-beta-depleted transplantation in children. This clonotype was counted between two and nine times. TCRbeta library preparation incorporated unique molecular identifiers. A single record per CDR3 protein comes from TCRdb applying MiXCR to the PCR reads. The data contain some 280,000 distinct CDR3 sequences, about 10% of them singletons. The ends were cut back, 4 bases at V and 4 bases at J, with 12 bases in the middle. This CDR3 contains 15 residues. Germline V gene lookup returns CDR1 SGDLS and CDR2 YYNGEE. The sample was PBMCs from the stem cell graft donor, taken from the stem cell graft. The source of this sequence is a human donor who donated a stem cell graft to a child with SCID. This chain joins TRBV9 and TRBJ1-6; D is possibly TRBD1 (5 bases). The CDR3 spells CASSPEGKYNSPLHF. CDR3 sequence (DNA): TGTGCCAGCAGCCCAGAGGGGAAATATAATTCACCCCTCCACTTT.